Listed here are 14 T cell receptor beta chains from one sample, sequenced in a study of T cells in tumors after PD-1 blockade. The table came from immunoSEQ multiplex PCR; TCRdb's copy has only in-frame clones and leaves some out. The repertoire consists of tens of thousands of clones, with around 72% occurring once and the leading ten covering about 4.8%. The starting material was PBMCs, obtained after anti-PD-1 treatment. These receptors originate from a human donor with basal cell carcinoma.

This clone was detected only once. The rearrangement uses TRBV4-2 and TRBJ2-5, with D possibly matching TRBD1 (6 bases). Germline V lookup: CDR1 LGHNA, CDR2 YNFKEQ. V gave up 1 base and J gave up 1 base, with 13 bases separating them. This CDR3 has 16 residues. The CDR3 DNA follows: TGTGCCAGCAGCCAAGCGGAAACAGGGATCCAAGAGACCCAGTACTTC. Translation gives CASSQAETGIQETQYF.

In this sample, this clone turned up a few times. The chain employs TRBV11-3 and TRBJ1-1; no reliable D call. Germline CDR1 reads SGHNT; CDR2 reads YENEEA. The CDR3 covers 14 residues. V was shortened by 3 bases and J by 1 base, with 9 bases between the two germline ends. CDR3 coding DNA: TGTGCCAGCAGCTTGAACAGTAAGAACACTGAAGCTTTCTTT. It is translated as CASSLNSKNTEAFF.

V usage is TRBV5-5 and J usage is TRBJ1-1, with 11 bases lining up with TRBD1. J gave up 0 bases and V 4 bases, and 8 bases lay outside the gene matches. Germline lookup yields CDR1 SGHKS and CDR2 YYEKEE (reference sequence). CDR3 size: 17 residues. The CDR3 reads CASSARDRGYLNTEAFF. The CDR3 DNA follows: TGTGCCAGCAGCGCGCGGGACAGGGGGTACCTGAACACTGAAGCTTTCTTT.

The chain links TRBV7-6 to TRBJ2-1; a weak D match, TRBD2 (5 bases). CDR1 and CDR2 (germline): SGHVS, FNYEAQ. V was clipped by 5 bases and J by 7 bases, with 15 bases between them. The length of the CDR3 is 14 residues. The CDR3: CASSPVRGTNEQFF. The CDR3 region has the DNA TGTGCCAGCAGCCCCGTCCGGGGAACAAATGAGCAGTTCTTC.

This rearrangement joins TRBV10-2 to TRBJ1-5; D is unclear. Trimming stripped 0 bases from V and 7 bases from J, with 4 bases between. This CDR3 comprises 12 residues. Germline V gene data show CDR1 as WSHSY and CDR2 as SAAADI. CDR3 region: CASSESDQPQHF. DNA for the CDR3: TGCGCCAGCAGTGAGTCGGACCAGCCCCAGCATTTT.

V gene TRBV6-1 combines with J gene TRBJ2-6, with 11 nucleotides matching TRBD2. With V trimmed by 2 bases and J by 4 bases, 7 bases remained unmatched. The CDR3 is 18 residues long. Per the germline V gene, CDR1 is MNHNS and CDR2 is SASEGT. The CDR3 DNA follows: TGTGCCAGCAGTGAATGGGCTAGCGGGGGGATCGGGGCCAACGTCCTGACTTTC. It specifies CASSEWASGGIGANVLTF.

There are a few counts of this clone. V and J are TRBV6-5 and TRBJ1-2; D is undetermined. V lost 6 bases and J 2 bases, leaving 7 bases between the germline ends. Germline assignment: CDR1 MNHEY and CDR2 SVGAGI. There are 12 residues in the CDR3. CDR3 in DNA: TGTGCCAGCAGACAGACCAACTATGGCTACACCTTC. Amino acid sequence: CASRQTNYGYTF.

The rearrangement uses TRBV4-1 and TRBJ2-7; 11 bases fit TRBD2. CDR3 size: 19 residues. CDR1 MGHRA and CDR2 YSYEKL come from the germline V gene. The V segment lost 2 bases and the J segment 3 bases; nucleotides outside the gene matches: 15. The CDR3 DNA follows: TGCGCCAGCAGCCAACCTCTTCTAGCGGGGGGCCGACTTTACTACGAGCAGTACTTC. As protein: CASSQPLLAGGRLYYEQYF.

The V and J genes are TRBV6-5 and TRBJ2-2; D assignment may be TRBD1 or TRBD2 (6 bases each). V was clipped by 2 bases and J by 6 bases, with 13 bases between them. This CDR3 is 15 amino acids long. The germline V gene encodes CDR1 MNHEY and CDR2 SVGAGI. CDR3 nucleotides: TGTGCCAGCAGTTACAGTGGGGGGCGCCCCGGGGAGCTGTTTTTT. Its translation: CASSYSGGRPGELFF.

The genes are TRBV7-9 and TRBJ2-3; tentatively, D is TRBD1 or TRBD2 (5 bases each). The CDR3 contains 12 residues. Germline V gene lookup returns CDR1 SEHNR and CDR2 FQNEAQ (reference sequence). The V end was cut by 5 bases, the J end by 9 bases, with 12 bases between. The CDR3 nucleotides are TGTGCCAGCAGCCACGAGTGGGGGACGCAGTATTTT. Protein product: CASSHEWGTQYF.

Turning to this clone: This clone may be a read error of a much larger clone one base away. The V gene is TRBV12-2, the J gene TRBJ2-1; the table's D call of TRBD2 was not tested on the DNA. TRBV12-2 counts as a pseudogene. This CDR3 comprises 17 residues. The CDR3 DNA follows: TGTGCAAGTCGCTCAGGACCGCTGGCGGGGGGTCTCGATAAGCAGTTCTTC. Amino acid sequence: CASRSGPLAGGLDKQFF.

In its sample, this clone was seen once. The rearrangement joins TRBV5-4 to TRBJ1-1; unclear D gene. Germline lookup yields CDR1 SGHNT and CDR2 YYREEE (reference sequence). The CDR3 runs to 13 residues. The V gene lost 1 base and the J gene lost 8 bases, with 12 bases spanning the gap. CDR3 region: CASSLPSPSEAFF. The CDR3 DNA sequence: TGTGCCAGCAGCTTGCCGTCCCCCAGCGAAGCTTTCTTT. Drawing the rest from reference TRBV5-4 and TRBJ1-1, the complete variable domain is ETGVTQSPTHLIKTRGQQVTLRCSSQSGHNTVSWYQQALGQGPQFIFQYYREEENGRGNFPPRFSGLQFPNYSSELNVNALELDDSALYLCASSLPSPSEAFFGQGTRLTVV.

This chain links TRBV7-2 with TRBJ2-2; 10 bases fit TRBD2. The germline V gene has CDR1 SGHTA and CDR2 FQGNSA. CDR3 size: 15 residues. After removal of 8 bases from V and 5 bases from J, the junction contained 8 bases not matched to a gene. Here the CDR3 DNA reads TGTGCCAGCGTACTAGCGGGGCCGGGAACCGGGGAGCTGTTTTTT. This sequence encodes CASVLAGPGTGELFF.

The chain joins TRBV19 to TRBJ1-3; D not certain. The CDR3 length is 17 residues. Germline CDR1 is LNHDA and CDR2 is SQIVND (reference sequence). Trimming removed 6 bases from V and 0 bases from J, with 18 bases in between. The CDR3 region is CASRPTVGLLSGNTIYF. CDR3 DNA sequence: TGTGCCAGTAGGCCGACGGTCGGACTCCTCTCTGGAAACACCATATATTTT.